This T cell receptor beta chain was observed in a study of shared clonotypes between healthy human individuals. Study results and caveats: Some clonotypes were shared by all four sorted-subset donors, while others were not shared. The non-shared ones had lower generation probabilities than the shared ones. Few donors restricted represented genetic and exposure-history diversity.

Each PCR replicate from the sorted subsets contained 200 to 250 ng DNA, which is 25,000 to 30,000 T cell genomes. Profiled with immunoSEQ multiplex PCR; TCRdb holds only in-frame clones, not every one. The sample lists 2 million to 3 million clones, 90% to 95% occurring once. About this clone: The antigen is undetermined.

CDR3 length: 15 amino acids. Germline V lookup: CDR1 KGHSH, CDR2 LQKENI. V shed 6 bases and J 7 bases; nucleotides not matched to a gene: 10. The V and J genes are TRBV18 and TRBJ2-7; TRBD2 matches 12 bases. The source of this sequence is a young man in good health. Sequencing was performed on naive CD4+ T cells sorted from blood. The subset is: CD45RA+ positively selected. The CDR3 nucleotides read TGTGCCAGCTCGCCTGGACTAGCGGGGCTGAATGAGCAGTACTTC. Its protein product is CASSPGLAGLNEQYF.